The 20 T cell receptor beta chains in this list originate from one sample, sequenced in a study of early T cells in non-severe SARS-CoV-2 infection. TCRdb ran MiXCR on the 5' RACE reads and lists one entry per CDR3 protein. The data contain approximately 18,000 distinct CDR3 sequences, approximately 4.7% of them singletons. The sample was whole blood. All receptors come from an adult who was a healthcare worker with PCR-confirmed SARS-CoV-2 infection or an uninfected control (not recorded which).

This clonotype was seen many times. The V and J genes are TRBV5-6 and TRBJ2-6; D is undetermined. V was clipped by 2 bases and J by 0 bases, with 12 bases between them. The CDR3 contains 17 residues. Per germline, CDR1 SGHDT and CDR2 YYEEEE. CDR3 loop: CASSFRTVISGANVLTF. The CDR3 nucleotides read TGTGCCAGCAGCTTTAGGACGGTCATCTCTGGGGCCAACGTCCTGACTTTC.

Many counts were recorded for this clonotype. The CDR3 here is CSVVELAGYNEQFF. DNA of the CDR3: TGCAGCGTTGTCGAACTAGCGGGCTACAATGAGCAGTTCTTC. This chain links TRBV29-1 with TRBJ2-1; 9 positions agree with TRBD2. The CDR3 extends over 14 amino acids. Germline loops: CDR1 SQVTM, CDR2 ANQGSEA. Losses at the gene ends were 4 bases for V and 3 bases for J; bases not matched to a gene: 4.

This clonotype has a count of ten or more. The rearrangement uses TRBV4-1 and TRBJ1-2, with 8 bases lining up with TRBD1. The CDR3 runs 14 residues. Germline V CDR1 and CDR2: MGHRA, YSYEKL. V lost 1 base, J lost 8 bases, and 6 bases stayed unmatched. The CDR3 sequence: CASSQGQGSRGYTF. The CDR3 DNA reads as TGCGCCAGCAGCCAAGGACAGGGGAGTCGAGGCTACACCTTC.

This clonotype was observed a handful of times. The CDR3 DNA reads as TGTGCCAGCAGAGCGGGAGGAGCCGAGCAGTACGTC. Encoded protein: CASRAGGAEQYV. The chain links TRBV6-2 or TRBV6-3 to TRBJ2-7, with 9 bases identical to TRBD2. Germline-derived CDR1 and CDR2 are MNHEY and SVGEGT. The CDR3 is made up of 12 amino acids. The junction had 3 bases not matched to a gene; V was cut back by 6 bases and J by 6 bases.

With regard to this clonotype: The junction does not match germline at one end; this may be a read error. The chain recombines TRBV19 with TRBJ2-2; a possible D gene is TRBD2 (6 bases). This CDR3 spans 11 amino acids. The V gene's germline CDR1 is LNHDA and CDR2 SQIVND (reference sequence). CDR3 bases: TGCGCCGGGGGAGCCACCGGGGAGCTGTTTTTT. Encoded protein: CAGGATGELFF. Looking up the rest from reference TRBV19 and TRBJ2-2 gives the full variable domain: DGGITQSPKYLFRKEGQNVTLSCEQNLNHDAMYWYRQDPGQGLRLIYYSQIVNDFQKGDIAEGYSVSREKKESFPLTVTSAQKNPTAFYLCAGGATGELFFGEGSRLTVL.

This sequence joins TRBV11-2 and TRBJ2-3; 9 positions match TRBD2. Germline lookup yields CDR1 SGHAT and CDR2 FQNNGV. The CDR3 has 18 amino acids. The J segment lost 5 bases and the V segment lost 2 bases, leaving 14 bases of the junction unmatched. The CDR3 reads CASSLWREGLSTGDTQYF. For the CDR3, the DNA is TGTGCCAGCAGCTTATGGCGGGAGGGCCTTTCTACGGGAGATACGCAGTATTTT.

This clonotype is labeled medium-sized (0.01 to 0.1%). V is TRBV10-1 and J is TRBJ2-6; D is ambiguous. With 4 bases removed from V and 2 bases from J, the gap between germline ends came to 9 bases. Germline V lookup: CDR1 WNHNN, CDR2 SYGVQD (reference sequence). CDR3 length: 15 amino acids. CDR3 sequence: CASSAPGAGANVLTF. CDR3 nucleotides: TGCGCCAGCAGTGCCCCAGGCGCTGGGGCCAACGTCCTGACTTTC.

The rearrangement links TRBV7-2 to TRBJ1-4, with 7 bases matching TRBD1. J lost 0 bases, V lost 5 bases, and 6 bases had no gene match. There are 16 residues in the CDR3. Germline V gene lookup returns CDR1 SGHTA and CDR2 FQGNSA. The CDR3 sequence is CASSLDRPATNEKLFF. CDR3 bases: TGTGCCAGCAGCCTGGACAGGCCCGCAACTAATGAAAAACTGTTTTTT.

This clonotype is deemed medium-sized. The chain has TRBV30 and TRBJ1-2; D is undetermined. CDR1 GTSNPN and CDR2 SVGIG come from the germline V gene (reference sequence). V dropped 2 bases and J dropped 2 bases, with 9 bases sitting between them. The CDR3 extends over 13 amino acids. The DNA of the CDR3 is TGTGCCTGGAGTCAACAGATCAACTATGGCTACACCTTC. This codes for CAWSQQINYGYTF.

This clonotype was observed many times. The rearrangement joins TRBV7-9 to TRBJ2-7; 9 bases agree with TRBD1. CDR3 length: 17 residues. Trimming cost V 5 bases and J 4 bases; bases outside gene matches: 15. Germline-derived CDR1 and CDR2 are SEHNR and FQNEAQ (reference sequence). CDR3 protein: CASSLQGTGKGSYEQYF. CDR3 bases: TGTGCCAGCAGCCTCCAAGGGACAGGGAAGGGTTCTTACGAGCAGTACTTC.

At least ten counts were recorded for this clonotype. The gene calls are TRBV13 and TRBJ1-1; a possible D gene is TRBD1 (5 bases). V lost 7 bases and J lost 8, with 17 bases in between. Germline CDR1 PRHDT, CDR2 FYEKMQ (reference sequence). The CDR3 has 13 amino acids. CDR3 sequence: CASTLRGSREAFF. The DNA for the CDR3 is TGTGCCAGCACCCTACGGGGGTCGAGAGAAGCTTTCTTT.

This clonotype was counted ten times or more. The V call is TRBV5-1, the J call TRBJ1-1; 8 positions match TRBD1. The V gene's germline CDR1 is SGHRS and CDR2 YFSETQ. CDR3 length equals 13 residues. With 1 base clipped from V and 11 bases from J, the junction kept 7 bases outside the gene matches. The CDR3 nucleotides are TGCGCCAGCAGCTTGTTTGACAGGGGATCGGCTTTCTTT. Its protein product is CASSLFDRGSAFF.

There are many counts of this clonotype. The V gene is TRBV19, the J gene TRBJ1-3; no clear D gene. The germline V and J ends were trimmed by 4 bases and 0 bases, with 13 bases remaining between them. This CDR3 comprises 16 residues. Germline V CDR1 and CDR2: LNHDA, SQIVND (reference sequence). CDR3 bases: TGTGCCAGTAGTACCACGGCCGGGAACTCTGGAAACACCATATATTTT. Protein: CASSTTAGNSGNTIYF. The full variable domain, completed using reference TRBV19 and TRBJ1-3, is DGGITQSPKYLFRKEGQNVTLSCEQNLNHDAMYWYRQDPGQGLRLIYYSQIVNDFQKGDIAEGYSVSREKKESFPLTVTSAQKNPTAFYLCASSTTAGNSGNTIYFGEGSWLTVV.

This clonotype was found many times. The V gene is TRBV11-3, the J gene TRBJ2-1; 12 bases are shared with TRBD2. Germline CDR1 and CDR2: SGHNT and YENEEA. The V segment lost 4 bases and the J segment 5 bases; nucleotides outside the gene matches: 9. This CDR3 has 17 amino acids. CDR3 region: CASSSTSGRSSDNEQFF. The CDR3 DNA reads TGTGCCAGCAGCTCAACTAGCGGGAGGTCCTCGGACAATGAGCAGTTCTTC.

This clonotype was counted at least ten times. The V and J genes are TRBV29-1 and TRBJ2-7; 11 positions match TRBD2. The CDR3 is 12 amino acids. Trimming removed 7 bases from V and 4 bases from J; junction bases left unmatched: 3. Germline V gene sequence: CDR1 SQVTM, CDR2 ANQGSEA. The CDR3 loop reads CSGRTSGYEQYF. CDR3 bases: TGCAGCGGTCGGACTAGCGGGTACGAGCAGTACTTC.

The chain employs TRBV6-6 and TRBJ1-2, with 8 nucleotides matching TRBD1. V lost 4 bases, J lost 3 bases, and 4 bases stayed unmatched. Germline V lookup: CDR1 MNHNY, CDR2 SVGAGI (reference sequence). There are 14 residues in the CDR3. DNA for the CDR3: TGTGCCAGCAGTTCAGGGGGCGCGGACTATGGCTACACCTTC. Translating gives CASSSGGADYGYTF.

This clonotype appeared many times. CDR3 region: CSASGQGNGYTF. CDR3 DNA: TGCAGTGCTAGTGGACAGGGGAATGGCTACACCTTC. This chain connects TRBV20-1 to TRBJ1-2; 9 nucleotides line up with TRBD1. The germline gives CDR1 DFQATT, CDR2 SNEGSKA (reference sequence). The CDR3 length is 12 residues. The V segment lost 3 bases and the J segment 6 bases; nucleotides outside the gene matches: 2.

This clonotype was observed many times. The chain is built from TRBV13 and TRBJ2-7; no clear D gene. The germline V gene encodes CDR1 PRHDT and CDR2 FYEKMQ (reference sequence). The CDR3 loop spans 13 amino acids. Trimming stripped 5 bases from V and 2 bases from J, with 10 bases between. CDR3: CASSLQLAYEQYF. The CDR3 DNA reads TGTGCCAGCAGCCTTCAACTCGCCTACGAGCAGTACTTC.

This clonotype has at least ten counts. CDR3 DNA: TGTGCCAGCGCACTTTTTAGCGGGACCTACAATGAGCAGTTCTTC. This gives the protein CASALFSGTYNEQFF. The gene calls are TRBV6-5 and TRBJ2-1; 8 bases map to TRBD2. The ends lost 8 bases at V and 2 bases at J; junction bases unmatched: 8. CDR3 length: 15 residues. Germline loops: CDR1 MNHEY, CDR2 SVGAGI.

This clonotype was observed at least ten times. The chain uses TRBV6-2 or TRBV6-3 and TRBJ2-2; the match to TRBD2 covers 10 bases. Germline V gene sequence: CDR1 MNHEY, CDR2 SVGEGT. The CDR3 has 15 amino acids. V lost 8 bases to trimming and J lost 7 bases; unmatched junction nucleotides: 10. CDR3 coding DNA: TGTGCCAGCGGCGCTAGCGGGAGAAAGGGCGGGGAGCTGTTTTTT. Encoded protein: CASGASGRKGGELFF.